The 30 T cell receptor beta chains presented below share a single source sample, sequenced in a study of cytomegalovirus exposure and HLA in healthy donors. Vbeta (60) and Jbeta (13) primers were used in the PCR. TCRdb's table, derived via immunoSEQ multiplex PCR, lists solely in-frame clones and lacks some. In the table there are approximately 44,000 clones, 87% of which are singletons. Material: PBMCs. These receptors were taken from a woman in her thirties or forties in good health and CMV-seropositive.

This clone showed up just once. The chain joins TRBV10-3 to TRBJ1-2; D not certain. The CDR3 loop spans 13 amino acids. Germline CDR1 and CDR2: ENHRY and SYGVKD. Trimming pared 0 bases from V and 3 bases from J, leaving 5 bases between. Written as DNA, the CDR3 is TGTGCCATCAGTGAGTCCTCTTACTATGGCTACACCTTC. Its protein is CAISESSYYGYTF.

The chain uses TRBV28 and TRBJ1-3; no definite D call. This CDR3 is 16 amino acids long. Per germline, CDR1 MDHEN and CDR2 SYDVKM. Trimming stripped 5 bases from V and 3 bases from J, with 17 bases between. The CDR3, as DNA: TGTGCCAGCAGTATCACCAGGATAGTATATGGAAACACCATATATTTT. Its translation: CASSITRIVYGNTIYF.

J is TRBJ2-7 and V is TRBV27; 11 bases map to TRBD1. Germline-derived CDR1 and CDR2 are MNHEY and SMNVEV (reference sequence). The CDR3 is made up of 16 amino acids. V lost 6 bases, J lost 4 bases, and 11 bases stayed unmatched. The CDR3 protein is CASRRPGTGGSYEQYF. DNA for the CDR3: TGTGCCAGCAGGCGGCCTGGGACAGGGGGGAGTTACGAGCAGTACTTC.

The chain carries TRBV29-1 and TRBJ2-1; 10 nucleotides agree with TRBD2. Germline V CDR1 and CDR2: SQVTM, ANQGSEA. The CDR3 consists of 16 residues. V lost 6 bases and J lost 5; bases outside the gene matches: 13. Here the CDR3 reads CSVPAQRLAGDNEQFF. The CDR3 nucleotides are TGCAGCGTCCCCGCCCAAAGACTAGCGGGTGACAATGAGCAGTTCTTC.

This chain joins TRBV7-9 and TRBJ1-5; D ambiguous. CDR1 and CDR2 (germline): SEHNR, FQNEAQ (reference sequence). The CDR3 runs to 15 residues. V was trimmed by 6 bases and J by 0 bases, leaving 12 bases between them. The CDR3 here is CASRPDGNSNQPQHF. The CDR3 DNA reads TGTGCCAGCAGACCCGACGGGAATAGCAATCAGCCCCAGCATTTT.

The chain combines TRBV6-1 with TRBJ1-5; 9 bases fit TRBD1. CDR1 is MNHNS, CDR2 SASEGT, per germline. V shed 4 bases, J shed 6 bases, and the junction held 7 bases outside the gene matches. The CDR3 contains 15 residues. This CDR3 reads CASSGGQGGGQPQHF. In nucleotides, the CDR3 is TGTGCCAGCAGTGGGGGACAGGGCGGAGGTCAGCCCCAGCATTTT.

The rearrangement links TRBV9 to TRBJ2-1; TRBD2 aligns across 7 bases. The CDR3 consists of 16 residues. Losses at the gene ends were 0 bases for V and 6 bases for J; bases not matched to a gene: 9. Per germline, CDR1 SGDLS and CDR2 YYNGEE. The CDR3 loop is CASSVVGREYLNEQFF. CDR3 DNA sequence: TGTGCCAGCAGCGTAGTAGGGCGGGAGTATCTCAATGAGCAGTTCTTC.

V usage is TRBV7-2 and J usage is TRBJ1-2; 8 nucleotides align to TRBD1. CDR1 is SGHTA, CDR2 FQGNSA, per germline. V lost 5 bases, J lost 3 bases, and 11 bases stayed unmatched. The CDR3 spans 16 residues. The CDR3 DNA follows: TGTGCCAGCAGCGCCCGACAGGGGTTAGGTGACTATGGCTACACCTTC. As protein: CASSARQGLGDYGYTF.

This chain uses TRBV5-1 with TRBJ2-3, with 9 bases fitting TRBD1. The J segment lost 3 bases and the V segment lost 4 bases, leaving 6 bases of the junction unmatched. Per germline, CDR1 SGHRS and CDR2 YFSETQ. This CDR3 is 15 amino acids long. CDR3 residues: CASSRTGTGTDTQYF. For the CDR3, the DNA is TGCGCCAGCAGCCGGACCGGGACAGGGACAGATACGCAGTATTTT. The complete variable domain, with remaining parts taken from reference TRBV5-1 and TRBJ2-3, reads KAGVTQTPRYLIKTRGQQVTLSCSPISGHRSVSWYQQTPGQGLQFLFEYFSETQRNKGNFPGRFSGRQFSNSRSEMNVSTLELGDSALYLCASSRTGTGTDTQYFGPGTRLTVL.

V gene TRBV27 combines with J gene TRBJ1-2, with a tentative D call TRBD1 (6 bases). The CDR3 totals 13 residues. Per germline, CDR1 MNHEY and CDR2 SMNVEV (reference sequence). The V gene lost 2 bases and the J gene lost 4 bases, with 8 bases spanning the gap. CDR3 nucleotide sequence: TGTGCCAGCAGTTTAGCAGGGGCCTATGGCTACACCTTC. Translated, it gives CASSLAGAYGYTF.

The CDR3 reads CASSRTGGNGELFF. The CDR3 nucleotides are TGTGCCAGCTCCCGGACAGGGGGCAACGGGGAGCTGTTTTTT. The chain combines TRBV18 with TRBJ2-2; TRBD1 matches 11 bases. V lost 6 bases to trimming and J lost 7 bases; unmatched junction nucleotides: 4. Per the germline V gene, CDR1 is KGHSH and CDR2 is LQKENI. The CDR3 covers 14 residues. Filled out from reference TRBV18 and TRBJ2-2, the complete variable domain reads NAGVMQNPRHLVRRRGQEARLRCSPMKGHSHVYWYRQLPEEGLKFMVYLQKENIIDESGMPKERFSAEFPKEGPSILRIQQVVRGDSAAYFCASSRTGGNGELFFGEGSRLTVL.

The count of this clone is one. The CDR3 is CASSSLSGGTGELFF. Here the CDR3 DNA reads TGTGCCAGCAGCTCTTTGAGCGGTGGCACCGGGGAGCTGTTTTTT. V and J are TRBV6-4 and TRBJ2-2; weak D call: TRBD2 (5 bases). Germline loops: CDR1 MRHNA, CDR2 SNTAGT. V was pared by 6 bases and J by 4 bases, with 15 bases between. The CDR3 has 15 residues.

Comments on this clone: The junction and the germline gene differ at one end; a read error may be behind it. This CDR3 is also generated by other DNA sequences in the sample. The V and J genes are TRBV27 and TRBJ2-7, with 7 positions matching TRBD1. Germline V CDR1 and CDR2: MNHEY, SMNVEV (reference sequence). CDR3 length: 15 amino acids. CDR3 loop: CASSLLPGQLYEQYF. The CDR3 nucleotides read TGCGCCAGCAGTTTGTTACCGGGACAGCTCTACGAGCAGTACTTC.

This sequence joins TRBV7-2 and TRBJ2-5; 7 bases fit TRBD2. The CDR3 extends over 14 amino acids. CDR1 is SGHTA, CDR2 FQGNSA, per germline. With 3 bases clipped from V and 4 bases from J, the junction kept 5 bases outside the gene matches. The CDR3 reads CASSLGTIPETQYF. DNA of the CDR3: TGTGCCAGCAGCTTGGGGACTATACCAGAGACCCAGTACTTC.

This clone was counted once. V is TRBV2 and J is TRBJ2-1; D possibly corresponds to TRBD1 (5 bases). The ends were cut back, 7 bases at V and 1 base at J, with 11 bases in the middle. CDR3 size: 14 residues. Germline V CDR1 and CDR2: SNHLY, FYNNEI. In DNA form, the CDR3 reads TGTGCCAGCACCGACAGTGAGTCCTACAATGAGCAGTTCTTC. As protein: CASTDSESYNEQFF.

The chain links TRBV5-1 to TRBJ1-1; D might be TRBD1 (6 bases). CDR1 and CDR2 (germline): SGHRS, YFSETQ. Trimming removed 3 bases at V and 3 bases at J, with 15 bases between. The length of the CDR3 is 15 residues. The DNA of the CDR3 is TGCGCCAGCAGCTACACAGGGAGAAGGGACACTGAAGCTTTCTTT. This encodes CASSYTGRRDTEAFF.

This chain uses TRBV14 with TRBJ2-6, with D perhaps matching TRBD2 (5 bases). This CDR3 is built from 17 residues. CDR1 and CDR2 (germline): SGHDN, FVKESK. V lost 2 bases to trimming and J lost 0 bases, with 11 bases between them. The DNA of the CDR3 is TGTGCCAGCAGCCAACCGGGAAAGAGCTCTGGGGCCAACGTCCTGACTTTC. Translation gives CASSQPGKSSGANVLTF.

This chain connects TRBV28 to TRBJ2-7; 10 bases are shared with TRBD1. Germline CDR1 is MDHEN and CDR2 is SYDVKM. The CDR3 runs to 14 residues. The junction had 3 bases not matched to a gene; V was cut back by 5 bases and J by 2 bases. CDR3 in amino acids: CASSPGTGAYEQYF. The CDR3 DNA is TGTGCCAGCAGTCCCGGGACAGGGGCCTACGAGCAGTACTTC.

The chain employs TRBV6-5 and TRBJ1-1; D may be TRBD1 (5 bases). Germline assignment: CDR1 MNHEY and CDR2 SVGAGI. Trimming shortened V by 6 bases and J by 2 bases, and 16 bases separated the two germline ends. The CDR3 runs 15 residues. CDR3 protein: CASSNTGQGNTEAFF. The CDR3 coding sequence is TGTGCCAGCAGCAACACCGGACAAGGAAACACTGAAGCTTTCTTT.

Regarding this clone: Other DNA sequences in this specimen translate into the identical CDR3. The V and J genes are TRBV18 and TRBJ2-5; D possibly corresponds to TRBD1 (6 bases). Germline V gene sequence: CDR1 KGHSH, CDR2 LQKENI. The CDR3 totals 13 residues. The V gene lost 3 bases and the J gene lost 2 bases, with 7 bases spanning the gap. CDR3 coding DNA: TGTGCCAGCTCACCCGGACAGCAAGAGACCCAGTACTTC. Protein sequence: CASSPGQQETQYF.

This rearrangement joins TRBV6-1 to TRBJ2-7; D might be TRBD1 (6 bases). Between the trimmed V and J ends, which lost 7 bases and 0 bases, there was a span of 10 bases. Germline V gene lookup returns CDR1 MNHNS and CDR2 SASEGT. The CDR3 consists of 13 residues. CDR3 region: CASKVTGSYEQYF. CDR3 coding DNA: TGTGCCAGCAAGGTGACAGGCTCCTACGAGCAGTACTTC.

The V call is TRBV19, the J call TRBJ2-3, with TRBD2 matching over 8 bases. The junction had 8 bases not matched to a gene; V was cut back by 5 bases and J by 4 bases. This CDR3 contains 15 residues. The germline CDR1 and CDR2 sequences are LNHDA and SQIVND (reference sequence). CDR3 sequence: CASSVSGGQSDTQYF. CDR3 nucleotide sequence: TGTGCCAGTAGTGTCTCGGGGGGGCAGTCAGATACGCAGTATTTT.

As concerns this clone: Other DNA sequences from this sample encode an identical CDR3 as well. The rearrangement uses TRBV18 and TRBJ2-3, with D possibly matching TRBD1 (6 bases). Looked up from germline, CDR1 is KGHSH and CDR2 is LQKENI. CDR3 length: 14 residues. Trimming shortened V by 4 bases and J by 0 bases, and 8 bases separated the two germline ends. This CDR3 is CASSRGQSTDTQYF. The CDR3 DNA is TGTGCCAGCTCACGAGGACAGAGCACAGATACGCAGTATTTT.

The chain recombines TRBV21-1 with TRBJ2-7; no DNA check was done on the table's D call, TRBD2. TRBV21-1 is recorded as a pseudogene. CDR3 length equals 15 residues. CDR3: CASSGLAGGPNEQYF. In DNA, the CDR3 is TGTGCCAGCAGCGGACTAGCGGGAGGGCCCAACGAGCAGTACTTC.

The V gene is TRBV28, the J gene TRBJ2-7; 7 positions match TRBD1. Unmatched junction bases numbered 7, after V lost 5 bases and J lost 0 bases. The CDR3 sequence is 15 residues long. CDR1 and CDR2 (germline): MDHEN, SYDVKM. CDR3 sequence: CASSPPGTASYEQYF. CDR3 bases: TGTGCCAGCAGTCCCCCCGGGACAGCCTCCTACGAGCAGTACTTC.

This clone came up a few times. The chain joins TRBV28 to TRBJ2-7; 7 bases align to TRBD1. Germline values: CDR1 MDHEN, CDR2 SYDVKM. V shed 5 bases and J 6 bases; nucleotides not matched to a gene: 7. The CDR3 runs 13 residues. The CDR3, as DNA: TGTGCCAGCAGTGCCTCCCGACAGGGCGAGCAGTACTTC. It specifies CASSASRQGEQYF.

CDR3 nucleotide sequence: TGTGCCAGCAGCGCCGGGTATGTGCGATTCTCCTACAATGAGCAGTTCTTC. It encodes CASSAGYVRFSYNEQFF. The genes are TRBV11-2 and TRBJ2-1, with D unclear. Trimming removed 5 bases from V and 0 bases from J, with 17 bases in between. CDR3 length: 17 residues. The V gene's germline CDR1 is SGHAT and CDR2 FQNNGV.

The V gene is TRBV19, the J gene TRBJ1-5, with a weak D call TRBD1 (6 bases). The CDR3 sequence is 14 residues long. CDR1 is LNHDA, CDR2 SQIVND, per germline (reference sequence). Trimming removed 7 bases at V and 5 bases at J, with 15 bases between. The CDR3: CASTLRGLDQPQHF. The CDR3 DNA follows: TGTGCCAGTACCCTGCGGGGGCTCGATCAGCCCCAGCATTTT. Looking up the rest from reference TRBV19 and TRBJ1-5 gives the full variable domain: DGGITQSPKYLFRKEGQNVTLSCEQNLNHDAMYWYRQDPGQGLRLIYYSQIVNDFQKGDIAEGYSVSREKKESFPLTVTSAQKNPTAFYLCASTLRGLDQPQHFGDGTRLSIL.

This chain connects TRBV7-6 to TRBJ2-3, with 11 bases that match TRBD2. Trimming removed 1 base from V and 3 bases from J; junction bases left unmatched: 3. The CDR3 length is 16 residues. The germline V gene encodes CDR1 SGHVS and CDR2 FNYEAQ. In DNA form, the CDR3 reads TGTGCCAGCAGCTTAGGACTAGCGGGGATAACAGATACGCAGTATTTT. Residues: CASSLGLAGITDTQYF.

V usage is TRBV2 and J usage is TRBJ2-1, with 9 bases that match TRBD1. V lost 6 bases, J lost 14 bases, and 11 bases stayed unmatched. CDR1 is SNHLY, CDR2 FYNNEI, per germline. The CDR3 is 13 residues long. The CDR3 sequence: CASRAGTGNKKFF. Written as DNA, the CDR3 is TGTGCCAGCAGAGCGGGGACAGGGAATAAGAAGTTCTTC. Full variable domain (missing parts from reference TRBV2 and TRBJ2-1): EPEVTQTPSHQVTQMGQEVILRCVPISNHLYFYWYRQILGQKVEFLVSFYNNEISEKSEIFDDQFSVERPDGSNFTLKIRSTKLEDSAMYFCASRAGTGNKKFFGPGTRLTVL.